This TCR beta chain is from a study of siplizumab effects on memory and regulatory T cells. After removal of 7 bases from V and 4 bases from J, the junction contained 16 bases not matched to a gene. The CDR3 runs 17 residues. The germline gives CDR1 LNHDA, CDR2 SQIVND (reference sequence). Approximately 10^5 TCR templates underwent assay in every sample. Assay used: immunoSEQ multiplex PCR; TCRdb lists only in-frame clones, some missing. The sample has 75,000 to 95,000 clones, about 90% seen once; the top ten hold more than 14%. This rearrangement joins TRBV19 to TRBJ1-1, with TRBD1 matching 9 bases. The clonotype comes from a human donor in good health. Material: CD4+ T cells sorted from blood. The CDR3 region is CASTQGTGRNLFTEAFF. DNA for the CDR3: TGTGCCAGTACCCAAGGGACAGGGAGGAATTTGTTCACTGAAGCTTTCTTT. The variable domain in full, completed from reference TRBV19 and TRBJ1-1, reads DGGITQSPKYLFRKEGQNVTLSCEQNLNHDAMYWYRQDPGQGLRLIYYSQIVNDFQKGDIAEGYSVSREKKESFPLTVTSAQKNPTAFYLCASTQGTGRNLFTEAFFGQGTRLTVV.